Shown below are 9 T cell receptor beta chains from a single sample sequenced in a study of shared clonotypes between healthy human individuals (dated by TCRdb to 2019 to 2021). The library was produced with the immunoSEQ multiplex PCR assay. TCRdb limited this immuneACCESS table to in-frame rearrangements with V and J called. A share of clones is missing; checked studies link under half to unresolved V genes, and the rest is unexplained. The sample profile shows fewer than 2.5 million clones; 90% to 95% of them were found once. The ten largest clones capture roughly 0.36% of the sample. The sample taken for sequencing was naive CD4+ T cells from PBMCs. According to the study, the label for this sample's cell subset or site signals: CD45RA+ positively selected. The receptors shown here come from a man aged 18 to 30 in good health. Some clones in this sample may be carry-over from other donors' samples.

To note about this clone: Distinct nucleotide sequences in the sample also encode this CDR3. The chain uses TRBV27 and TRBJ2-7, with D possibly being TRBD1 (6 bases). Germline V gives CDR1 MNHEY, CDR2 SMNVEV (reference sequence). This CDR3 comprises 13 residues. V was shortened by 3 bases and J by 4 bases, with 10 bases between the two germline ends. CDR3 DNA: TGTGCCAGCAGTTTTGACAGGAGTTACGAGCAGTACTTC. Protein product: CASSFDRSYEQYF.

The chain links TRBV9 to TRBJ2-3, with 13 bases aligning to TRBD2. Germline CDR1 SGDLS, CDR2 YYNGEE. This CDR3 spans 17 amino acids. Germline trimming cut 4 bases from V and 4 bases from J; bases unmatched to any gene: 9. CDR3 in amino acids: CASSPRTSGSAADTQYF. CDR3 coding DNA: TGTGCCAGCAGCCCACGGACTAGCGGGAGTGCGGCAGATACGCAGTATTTT.

The chain joins TRBV11-2 to TRBJ2-6; D gene ambiguous. The CDR3 has 15 amino acids. Germline values: CDR1 SGHAT, CDR2 FQNNGV. V was pared by 3 bases and J by 0 bases, with 6 bases between. The CDR3 DNA sequence: TGTGCCAGCAGCTTCTCGGGCTCTGGGGCCAACGTCCTGACTTTC. Translation gives CASSFSGSGANVLTF.

V and J are TRBV18 and TRBJ2-1, with 10 positions matching TRBD2. CDR1 KGHSH and CDR2 LQKENI come from the germline V gene. The V gene end was trimmed by 3 bases and the J gene end by 6 bases; junction bases not matched to a gene: 5. The CDR3 runs 15 residues. The CDR3 DNA reads as TGTGCCAGCTCACCGGCTAGCGGGGGACCCAATGAGCAGTTCTTC. Encoded protein: CASSPASGGPNEQFF.

This clone was observed once. This chain joins TRBV28 and TRBJ1-5, with unresolved D. V was cut by 5 bases and J by 9 bases, with 20 bases left in between. Per germline, CDR1 MDHEN and CDR2 SYDVKM. CDR3 length equals 15 residues. CDR3 sequence: CASSGRTVQGRPQHF. The CDR3 nucleotides are TGTGCCAGCAGTGGACGGACGGTTCAAGGGCGGCCCCAGCATTTT.

The V call is TRBV2, the J call TRBJ1-4, with D possibly TRBD1 on 6 matching bases. This CDR3 spans 14 amino acids. Between the trimmed V and J ends, which lost 5 bases and 8 bases, there was a span of 15 bases. Per germline, CDR1 SNHLY and CDR2 FYNNEI. The chain's CDR3 is CASSPRGTEEKLFF. The CDR3 region has the DNA TGTGCCAGCAGTCCCAGGGGAACTGAAGAAAAACTGTTTTTT.

This sequence joins TRBV5-1 and TRBJ2-5, with 11 nucleotides matching TRBD2. Trimming took 4 bases from V and 5 from J; bases not matched to a gene: 7. Germline assignment: CDR1 SGHRS and CDR2 YFSETQ. The CDR3 loop spans 15 amino acids. Written as DNA, the CDR3 is TGCGCCAGCAGCCCGGGACTAGCGGACTCTGAGACCCAGTACTTC. Translating it yields CASSPGLADSETQYF.

This chain uses TRBV2 with TRBJ2-5, with 7 nucleotides matching TRBD2. CDR3 length equals 16 residues. In germline, CDR1 is SNHLY, CDR2 FYNNEI. With 2 bases clipped from V and 4 bases from J, the junction kept 10 bases outside the gene matches. CDR3 amino acids: CASSEQRQGGGETQYF. As DNA, the CDR3 is TGTGCCAGCAGTGAACAAAGGCAGGGCGGGGGAGAGACCCAGTACTTC.

This sequence joins TRBV6-1 and TRBJ1-3; no reliable D call. Looked up from germline, CDR1 is MNHNS and CDR2 is SASEGT. The length of the CDR3 is 13 residues. V was pared by 5 bases and J by 3 bases, with 8 bases between. CDR3 protein: CASSNTYGNTIYF. As DNA, the CDR3 is TGTGCCAGCAGTAACACATATGGAAACACCATATATTTT.